This T cell receptor (beta chain) derives from a study of OX40 agonist ivuxolimab in advanced cancers. Findings and caveats of the study: At doses 0.1 to 3.0 mg/kg, CD4+ and CD8+ clones expanded.

As to this clone: No antigen is known for it.

Measured with immunoSEQ multiplex PCR; TCRdb has only the in-frame clones, and not every one. The sample has 75,000 to 80,000 clones; 75% to 90% are singletons. Per the germline V gene, CDR1 is LNHDA and CDR2 is SQIVND (reference sequence). V shed 7 bases and J 0 bases; nucleotides not matched to a gene: 6. The CDR3 spans 15 residues. Here the sequenced sample was CD4+ or CD8+ T cells sorted from blood, taken in a trial of the OX40 agonist ivuxolimab. This TCR was recovered from an adult with an advanced solid tumor such as melanoma, head and neck, liver or kidney cancer. The chain employs TRBV19 and TRBJ1-5; 7 nucleotides match TRBD1. CDR3 protein: CASISRQGSNQPQHF. The DNA for the CDR3 is TGTGCCAGTATTTCTCGACAGGGTAGCAATCAGCCCCAGCATTTT.